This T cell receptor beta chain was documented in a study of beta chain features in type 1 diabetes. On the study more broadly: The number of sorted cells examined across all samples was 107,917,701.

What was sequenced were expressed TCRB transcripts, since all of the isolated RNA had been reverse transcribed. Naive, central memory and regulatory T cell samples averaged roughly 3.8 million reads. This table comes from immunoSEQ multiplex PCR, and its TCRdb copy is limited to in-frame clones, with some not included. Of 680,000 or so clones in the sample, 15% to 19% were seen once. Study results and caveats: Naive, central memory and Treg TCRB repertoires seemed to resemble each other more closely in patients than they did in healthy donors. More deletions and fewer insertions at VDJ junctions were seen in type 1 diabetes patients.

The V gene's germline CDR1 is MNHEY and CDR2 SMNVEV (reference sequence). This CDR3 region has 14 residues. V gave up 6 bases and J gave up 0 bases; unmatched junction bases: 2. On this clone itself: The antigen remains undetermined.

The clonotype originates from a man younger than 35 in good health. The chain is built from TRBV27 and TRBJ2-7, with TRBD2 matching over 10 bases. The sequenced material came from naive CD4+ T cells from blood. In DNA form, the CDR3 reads TGTGCCAGCAGACTAGCGGGGCACTCCTACGAGCAGTACTTC. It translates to CASRLAGHSYEQYF.